These 25 T cell receptor beta chains were sequenced from one sample in a study of response to subunit inactivated influenza vaccine. One entry per CDR3 protein, called by TCRdb with MiXCR from the RT-PCR reads. The sample includes a few hundred thousand distinct CDR3 sequences, 14% seen only once; the top ten take around 10%. The source was PBMCs from blood, collected 11 to 12 days after vaccination. Receptor source: a man in his fifties who received an inactivated influenza vaccine.

The chain has TRBV5-1 and TRBJ1-4; 7 bases map to TRBD1. Germline lookup yields CDR1 SGHRS and CDR2 YFSETQ. The CDR3 covers 16 residues. Germline trimming cut 4 bases from V and 0 bases from J; bases unmatched to any gene: 6. The CDR3 sequence is CASSVGTASTNEKLFF. Here the CDR3 DNA reads TGCGCCAGCAGCGTCGGGACAGCTTCAACTAATGAAAAACTGTTTTTT.

This clonotype was observed a handful of times. The chain employs TRBV3-1 and TRBJ2-7, with TRBD2 matching over 10 bases. The CDR3 consists of 14 residues. V was pared by 3 bases and J by 3 bases, with 2 bases of the junction left unmatched. Germline values: CDR1 LGHDT, CDR2 YNNKEL (reference sequence). The CDR3 spells CASSQRTSGYEQYF. The CDR3 DNA reads as TGTGCCAGCAGCCAGAGGACTAGCGGCTACGAGCAGTACTTC.

This chain connects TRBV25-1 to TRBJ2-2; TRBD1 agrees at 9 bases. The length of the CDR3 is 14 residues. Germline V gene sequence: CDR1 MGHDK, CDR2 SYGVNS. V lost 8 bases, J lost 6 bases, and 7 bases stayed unmatched. CDR3 loop: CASGRQGGAGELFF. The DNA for the CDR3 is TGTGCCAGCGGACGACAGGGGGGGGCCGGGGAGCTGTTTTTT.

This clonotype appeared a few times. V is TRBV28 and J is TRBJ2-1; 7 nucleotides match TRBD1. This CDR3 is 14 amino acids long. With V trimmed by 2 bases and J by 6 bases, 4 bases remained unmatched. Per the germline V gene, CDR1 is MDHEN and CDR2 is SYDVKM. This CDR3 is CASSLPTGVNEQFF. CDR3 coding DNA: TGTGCCAGCAGTTTACCAACAGGGGTCAATGAGCAGTTCTTC. Combining the CDR3 with reference TRBV28 and TRBJ2-1 gives the whole variable domain DVKVTQSSRYLVKRTGEKVFLECVQDMDHENMFWYRQDPGLGLRLIYFSYDVKMKEKGDIPEGYSVSREKKERFSLILESASTNQTSMYLCASSLPTGVNEQFFGPGTRLTVL.

This clonotype was recorded at least ten times. This chain uses TRBV28 with TRBJ1-3, with 8 bases fitting TRBD1. This CDR3 has 16 amino acids. V gave up 5 bases and J gave up 2 bases; unmatched junction bases: 8. Germline V gene lookup returns CDR1 MDHEN and CDR2 SYDVKM. This CDR3 reads CASSIGDRLAGNTIYF. For the CDR3, the DNA is TGTGCCAGCAGTATAGGGGACAGGCTTGCTGGAAACACCATATATTTT.

In its sample, this clonotype was seen a few times. CDR3 coding DNA: TGCGCCAGCAGCTCCGGACAGGGGGGGCAGTTCTTC. It yields the protein CASSSGQGGQFF. V usage is TRBV5-1 and J usage is TRBJ2-1; TRBD1 aligns across 10 bases. The junction had 3 bases not matched to a gene; V was cut back by 3 bases and J by 12 bases. From germline, CDR1 is SGHRS and CDR2 YFSETQ. CDR3 length equals 12 residues.

The chain has TRBV2 and TRBJ1-5, with a possible D match to TRBD1 (5 bases). Looked up from germline, CDR1 is SNHLY and CDR2 is FYNNEI. CDR3 size: 17 residues. V lost 4 bases, J lost 5 bases, and 21 bases lay in between. This CDR3 is CASSVSGTQGEDQPQHF. Here the CDR3 DNA reads TGTGCCAGCAGTGTCTCGGGGACGCAAGGGGAGGATCAGCCCCAGCATTTT.

This clonotype was found a few times. The rearrangement links TRBV12-3 or TRBV12-4 to TRBJ2-7, with 7 bases that match TRBD1. There are 13 residues in the CDR3. The V segment lost 5 bases and the J segment 5 bases; nucleotides outside the gene matches: 6. The chain's CDR3 is CASSVDRVDEQYF. CDR3 sequence (DNA): TGTGCCAGCAGTGTAGACAGGGTTGACGAGCAGTACTTC.

This clonotype turned up a few times. DNA of the CDR3: TGTGCCAGCAGCCCTGGGGACGGGATAAAACTGTTTTTT. Protein: CASSPGDGIKLFF. V usage is TRBV3-1 and J usage is TRBJ1-4; D might be TRBD1 (5 bases). Germline V gene sequence: CDR1 LGHDT, CDR2 YNNKEL (reference sequence). With 4 bases removed from V and 10 bases from J, the gap between germline ends came to 13 bases. The CDR3 is 13 amino acids.

The genes are TRBV2 and TRBJ2-7; no definite D call. This CDR3 is built from 11 residues. The V gene lost 6 bases and the J gene lost 4 bases, with 7 bases spanning the gap. Germline V gene data show CDR1 as SNHLY and CDR2 as FYNNEI. The CDR3 DNA follows: TGTGCCAGCAGAGCCTTATACGAGCAGTACTTC. This sequence encodes CASRALYEQYF.

The rearrangement joins TRBV9 to TRBJ2-3; 7 bases map to TRBD2. The CDR3 has 18 residues. With 3 bases clipped from V and 0 bases from J, the junction kept 13 bases outside the gene matches. The germline V gene encodes CDR1 SGDLS and CDR2 YYNGEE. The CDR3 coding sequence is TGTGCCAGCAGCGAGGCTCCCGGGACTATTCGTAGCACAGATACGCAGTATTTT. It codes for CASSEAPGTIRSTDTQYF.

This chain connects TRBV10-3 to TRBJ1-1, with D possibly TRBD1 on 5 matching bases. This CDR3 contains 14 residues. From germline, CDR1 is ENHRY and CDR2 SYGVKD. V was cut by 6 bases and J by 0 bases, with 11 bases left in between. The CDR3 DNA reads TGTGCCATCAGAGCAGGGATATTGAACACTGAAGCTTTCTTT. This encodes CAIRAGILNTEAFF.

The V call is TRBV4-3, the J call TRBJ1-1; D call uncertain. Germline V gene sequence: CDR1 LGHNA, CDR2 YSLEER. The CDR3 is 15 residues long. V was cut by 3 bases and J by 7 bases, with 18 bases left in between. This CDR3 is CASSQGGGLRGEAFF. For the CDR3, the DNA is TGCGCCAGCAGCCAGGGCGGCGGACTTAGAGGTGAAGCTTTCTTT.

The V and J genes are TRBV28 and TRBJ2-7; no reliable D call. Per the germline V gene, CDR1 is MDHEN and CDR2 is SYDVKM. The ends were cut back, 3 bases at V and 4 bases at J, with 16 bases in the middle. The CDR3 consists of 15 residues. Here the CDR3 DNA reads TGTGCCAGCAGTTTTGGCGGTAGGCAGCAATACGAGCAGTACTTC. It yields the protein CASSFGGRQQYEQYF.

This clonotype was detected only a few times. V and J are TRBV7-2 and TRBJ2-2; TRBD1 is a possible D gene (5 bases). V was shortened by 1 base and J by 12 bases, with 18 bases between the two germline ends. Germline-derived CDR1 and CDR2 are SGHTA and FQGNSA. The CDR3 length is 15 residues. The CDR3 DNA reads as TGTGCCAGCAGCTTAGGGGCAGGGCTAGTTCAGAAGCTGTTTTTT. Protein: CASSLGAGLVQKLFF.

This clonotype has a handful of counts. The chain has TRBV4-1 and TRBJ2-4, with 16 bases that match TRBD2. There are 18 residues in the CDR3. In germline, CDR1 is MGHRA, CDR2 YSYEKL. V shed 4 bases, J shed 0 bases, and the junction held 3 bases outside the gene matches. The chain's CDR3 is CASSRGLAGGLAKNIQYF. The CDR3 DNA reads as TGCGCCAGCAGCCGGGGACTAGCGGGGGGGCTAGCCAAAAACATTCAGTACTTC.

This chain uses TRBV5-1 with TRBJ2-7; TRBD1 is a possible D gene (6 bases). V lost 0 bases, J lost 10 bases, and 17 bases lay in between. Germline V gives CDR1 SGHRS, CDR2 YFSETQ. The CDR3 is made up of 14 amino acids. CDR3 sequence (DNA): TGCGCCAGCAGCTTGGGTGACAGGATAGGGAGACAGTACTTC. As protein: CASSLGDRIGRQYF.

This clonotype was seen more than once but under ten times. The chain uses TRBV9 and TRBJ1-2, with D possibly being TRBD1 (5 bases). This CDR3 spans 14 amino acids. Per the germline V gene, CDR1 is SGDLS and CDR2 is YYNGEE. Trimming left V 2 bases short and J 2 bases short, with 10 bases between. This CDR3 reads CASSVGQGNYGYTF. CDR3 sequence (DNA): TGTGCCAGCAGCGTGGGGCAGGGAAACTATGGCTACACCTTC.

The rearrangement links TRBV7-9 to TRBJ1-2, with D unresolved. V lost 3 bases to trimming and J lost 8 bases, with 13 bases between them. Germline CDR1 is SEHNR and CDR2 is FQNEAQ (reference sequence). The CDR3 sequence is 13 residues long. CDR3: CASSFPVVIGYTF. In DNA form, the CDR3 reads TGTGCCAGCAGCTTTCCCGTAGTGATCGGCTACACCTTC.

V gene TRBV24-1 combines with J gene TRBJ2-1; 10 bases line up with TRBD2. The J segment lost 7 bases and the V segment lost 9 bases, leaving 11 bases of the junction unmatched. In germline, CDR1 is KGHDR, CDR2 SFDVKD. The CDR3 consists of 15 residues. CDR3 sequence: CATSRITSGVNEQFF. The CDR3 DNA reads TGTGCCACCTCACGCATCACTAGCGGGGTTAATGAGCAGTTCTTC.

This clonotype was seen more than once but under ten times. This chain connects TRBV29-1 to TRBJ1-1; no clear D. Germline assignment: CDR1 SQVTM and CDR2 ANQGSEA. The CDR3 extends over 14 amino acids. The germline V and J ends were trimmed by 6 bases and 1 base, with 15 bases remaining between them. CDR3 nucleotide sequence: TGCAGCGTGAATGGAGTTTTCCAGAACACTGAAGCTTTCTTT. Translated: CSVNGVFQNTEAFF. The variable domain in full, with the rest retrieved from reference TRBV29-1 and TRBJ1-1, is SAVISQKPSRDICQRGTSLTIQCQVDSQVTMMFWYRQQPGQSLTLIATANQGSEATYESGFVIDKFPISRPNLTFSTLTVSNMSPEDSSIYLCSVNGVFQNTEAFFGQGTRLTVV.

This clonotype has more than one count but fewer than ten. V is TRBV10-3 and J is TRBJ1-1; D gene ambiguous. Between the trimmed V and J ends, which lost 8 bases and 6 bases, there was a span of 16 bases. From germline, CDR1 is ENHRY and CDR2 SYGVKD. CDR3 size: 13 residues. CDR3 residues: CAIAVPGGPEAFF. DNA for the CDR3: TGTGCCATCGCCGTTCCGGGAGGCCCTGAAGCTTTCTTT.

The rearrangement uses TRBV9 and TRBJ2-1; the match to TRBD2 covers 10 bases. V dropped 0 bases and J dropped 8; count of bases not matched to a gene: 5. CDR1 and CDR2 (germline): SGDLS, YYNGEE. The CDR3 has 15 amino acids. CDR3 in amino acids: CASSVASGRSYEQFF. CDR3 sequence (DNA): TGTGCCAGCAGCGTAGCTAGCGGGAGATCTTATGAGCAGTTCTTC.

The sample holds a few counts of this clonotype. The V gene is TRBV11-2, the J gene TRBJ2-3, with 9 nucleotides matching TRBD2. The germline V gene encodes CDR1 SGHAT and CDR2 FQNNGV. Germline trimming cut 1 base from V and 7 bases from J; bases unmatched to any gene: 6. The CDR3 contains 15 residues. The CDR3 DNA reads TGTGCCAGCAGCTTAGGTTTTAGCGGGGGACATACGCAGTATTTT. It translates to CASSLGFSGGHTQYF.

This chain connects TRBV29-1 to TRBJ1-2, with 7 bases aligning to TRBD1. The CDR3 consists of 15 residues. Trimming removed 6 bases from V and 0 bases from J; junction bases left unmatched: 10. Germline CDR1 reads SQVTM; CDR2 reads ANQGSEA. The CDR3 is CSVERTGGPNYGYTF. CDR3 nucleotide sequence: TGCAGCGTCGAGAGGACAGGTGGGCCTAACTATGGCTACACCTTC.